This note documents a single T cell receptor (beta chain) sequence. These data are taken from a study of PD-L1 blockade in urothelial cancer. The time point: pretreatment peripheral blood. Locally advanced or metastatic urothelial carcinoma affected the patients. Clones were sequenced by immunoSEQ multiplex PCR, and TCRdb holds only the in-frame ones, with some missing. This table has 43,000 or so clones, approximately 80% appearing once. The CDR3 contains 14 residues. With 8 bases clipped from V and 7 bases from J, the junction kept 9 bases outside the gene matches. Germline values: CDR1 MNHEY, CDR2 SVGAGI.

The source is a man aged 55 to 70 with urothelial cancer. Sequenced here: PBMCs, sampled around atezolizumab (anti-PD-L1) treatment. The chain links TRBV6-5 to TRBJ2-1; TRBD2 aligns across 9 bases. The CDR3: CASQGGGALNEQFF. The CDR3, as DNA: TGTGCCAGCCAAGGCGGGGGGGCCCTAAATGAGCAGTTCTTC.